This T cell receptor beta chain was captured in a study of shared clonotypes between healthy human individuals. The CDR3 is 15 amino acids. CDR1 is KGHSH, CDR2 LQKENI, per germline. On this clone itself: The antigen is unknown. This may come from a read error, since a much larger clone is one base off. This specimen includes other DNA sequences encoding the same CDR3.

The study, taken as a whole, reports: Sequencing depth was a factor that was expected to affect clonotype sharing among donors.

For every subset, genomic DNA was evenly distributed across several immunoSEQ plates. Clones were read by immunoSEQ multiplex PCR, and TCRdb kept only the in-frame ones, dropping some. The repertoire has 550,000 to 600,000 clones, roughly four fifths of them found once; the top ten carry around 11%. Sequences were obtained from PBMCs. V is TRBV18 and J is TRBJ2-7, with 10 bases lining up with TRBD2. The receptor's source is a middle-aged woman in good health. Some clones in this sample may be carry-over from other donors' samples. The CDR3 sequence: CASSPNRLAGAEQYF. The CDR3 DNA reads as TGCGCCAGCTCACCCAACAGACTAGCGGGCGCGGAGCAGTACTTC.